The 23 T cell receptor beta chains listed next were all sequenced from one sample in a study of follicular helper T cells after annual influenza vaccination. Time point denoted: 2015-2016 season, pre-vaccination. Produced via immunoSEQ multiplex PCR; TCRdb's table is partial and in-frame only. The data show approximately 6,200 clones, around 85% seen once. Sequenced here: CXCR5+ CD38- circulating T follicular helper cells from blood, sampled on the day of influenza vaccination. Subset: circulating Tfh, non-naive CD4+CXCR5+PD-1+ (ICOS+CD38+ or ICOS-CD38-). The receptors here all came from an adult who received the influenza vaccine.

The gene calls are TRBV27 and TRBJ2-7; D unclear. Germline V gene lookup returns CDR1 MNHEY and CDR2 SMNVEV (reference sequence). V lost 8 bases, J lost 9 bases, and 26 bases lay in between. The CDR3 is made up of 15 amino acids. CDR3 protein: CASCQVRVALPAQYF. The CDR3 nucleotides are TGTGCCAGCTGCCAGGTCCGGGTCGCCCTTCCTGCGCAGTACTTC.

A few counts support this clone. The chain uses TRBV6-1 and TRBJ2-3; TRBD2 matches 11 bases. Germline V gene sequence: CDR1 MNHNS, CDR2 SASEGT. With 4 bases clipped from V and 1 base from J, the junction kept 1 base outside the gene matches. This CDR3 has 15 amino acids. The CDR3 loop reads CASSATSGGTDTQYF. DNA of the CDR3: TGTGCCAGCAGTGCGACTAGCGGGGGCACAGATACGCAGTATTTT.

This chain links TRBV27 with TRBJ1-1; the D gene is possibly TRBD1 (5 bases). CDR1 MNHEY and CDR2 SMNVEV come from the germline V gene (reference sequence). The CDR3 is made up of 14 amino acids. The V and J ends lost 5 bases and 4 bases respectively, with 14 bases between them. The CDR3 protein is CASSPQSGTTEAFF. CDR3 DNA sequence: TGTGCCAGCAGTCCCCAAAGCGGGACCACTGAAGCTTTCTTT.

CDR3 residues: CASSPDLGSGIQYF. DNA for the CDR3: TGTGCCAGCAGCCCGGACTTGGGGTCGGGCATTCAGTACTTC. The rearrangement joins TRBV7-3 to TRBJ2-4, with D perhaps TRBD2 (5 bases). The CDR3 totals 14 residues. Trimming removed 5 bases from V and 9 bases from J, with 17 bases in between. Germline CDR1 and CDR2: SGHTA and FQGTGA.

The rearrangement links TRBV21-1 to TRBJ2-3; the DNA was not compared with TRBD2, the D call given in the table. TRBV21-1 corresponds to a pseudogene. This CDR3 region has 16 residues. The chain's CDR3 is CASSGSGSYSTDTQYF. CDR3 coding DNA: TGTGCCAGTAGTGGGAGTGGGTCTTATAGCACAGATACGCAGTATTTT.

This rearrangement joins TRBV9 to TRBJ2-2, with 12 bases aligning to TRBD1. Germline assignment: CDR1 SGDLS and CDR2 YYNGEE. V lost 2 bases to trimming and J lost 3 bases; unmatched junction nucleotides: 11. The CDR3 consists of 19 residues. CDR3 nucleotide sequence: TGTGCCAGCAGCGTCCCATTATGGGGACAGGGGGCGGACACCGGGGAGCTGTTTTTT. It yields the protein CASSVPLWGQGADTGELFF.

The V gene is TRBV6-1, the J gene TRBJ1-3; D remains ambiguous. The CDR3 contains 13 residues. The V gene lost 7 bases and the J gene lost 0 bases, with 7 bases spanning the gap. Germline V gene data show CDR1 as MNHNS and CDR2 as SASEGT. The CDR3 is CASTVNSGNTIYF. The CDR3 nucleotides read TGTGCCAGCACCGTAAACTCTGGAAACACCATATATTTT.

The CDR3 reads CASSLGTSDYNEQFF. DNA for the CDR3: TGTGCCAGCAGTCTAGGGACTAGCGACTACAATGAGCAGTTCTTC. V usage is TRBV7-9 and J usage is TRBJ2-1, with 10 bases identical to TRBD2. J gave up 3 bases and V 6 bases, and 5 bases lay outside the gene matches. In germline, CDR1 is SEHNR, CDR2 FQNEAQ (reference sequence). The CDR3 is 15 residues long.

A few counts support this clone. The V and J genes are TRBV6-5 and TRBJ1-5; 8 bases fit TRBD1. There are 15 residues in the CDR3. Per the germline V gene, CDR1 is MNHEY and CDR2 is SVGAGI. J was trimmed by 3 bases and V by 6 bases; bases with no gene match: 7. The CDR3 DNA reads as TGTGCCAGCAGCTCGGACAGGGACAACAATCAGCCCCAGCATTTT. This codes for CASSSDRDNNQPQHF.

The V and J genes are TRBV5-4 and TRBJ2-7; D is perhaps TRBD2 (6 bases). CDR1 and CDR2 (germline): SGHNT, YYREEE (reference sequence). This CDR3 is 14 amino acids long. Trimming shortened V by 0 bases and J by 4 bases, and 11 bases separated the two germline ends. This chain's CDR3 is CASSLGAGVYEQYF. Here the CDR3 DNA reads TGTGCCAGCAGCTTGGGAGCGGGTGTATACGAGCAGTACTTC.

The CDR3 sequence: CASSLGLAGRDEQFF. The CDR3 DNA follows: TGTGCCAGCAGCTTAGGGCTAGCGGGACGGGATGAGCAGTTCTTC. The gene calls are TRBV7-3 and TRBJ2-1; the match to TRBD2 covers 9 bases. Germline-derived CDR1 and CDR2 are SGHTA and FQGTGA. After removal of 2 bases from V and 8 bases from J, the junction contained 7 bases not matched to a gene. The CDR3 consists of 15 residues.

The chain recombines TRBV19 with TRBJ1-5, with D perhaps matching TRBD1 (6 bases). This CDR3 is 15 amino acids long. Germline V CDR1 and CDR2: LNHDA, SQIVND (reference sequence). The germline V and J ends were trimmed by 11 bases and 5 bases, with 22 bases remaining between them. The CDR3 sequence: CACRTRRQADQPQHF. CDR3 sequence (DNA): TGTGCCTGCCGAACACGGAGACAGGCCGATCAGCCCCAGCATTTT.

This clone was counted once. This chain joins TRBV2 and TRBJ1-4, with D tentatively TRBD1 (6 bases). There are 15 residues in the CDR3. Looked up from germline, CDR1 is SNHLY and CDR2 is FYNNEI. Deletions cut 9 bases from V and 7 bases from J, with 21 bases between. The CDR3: CASNLQQGGGEKLFF. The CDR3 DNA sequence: TGTGCCAGTAACTTACAACAGGGAGGGGGTGAAAAACTGTTTTTT.

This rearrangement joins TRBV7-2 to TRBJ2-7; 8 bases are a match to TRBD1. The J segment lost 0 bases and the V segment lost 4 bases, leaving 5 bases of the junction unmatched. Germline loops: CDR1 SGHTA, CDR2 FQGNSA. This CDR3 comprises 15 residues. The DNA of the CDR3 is TGTGCCAGCAGCTACACCGGGACAGGCTCCTACGAGCAGTACTTC. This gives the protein CASSYTGTGSYEQYF.

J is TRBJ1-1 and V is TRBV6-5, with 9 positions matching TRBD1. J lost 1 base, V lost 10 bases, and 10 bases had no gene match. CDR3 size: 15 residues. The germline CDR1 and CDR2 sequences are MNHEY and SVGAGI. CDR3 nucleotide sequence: TGTGCCACCCAAACAGGGGGCGGTGGGAACACTGAAGCTTTCTTT. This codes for CATQTGGGGNTEAFF.

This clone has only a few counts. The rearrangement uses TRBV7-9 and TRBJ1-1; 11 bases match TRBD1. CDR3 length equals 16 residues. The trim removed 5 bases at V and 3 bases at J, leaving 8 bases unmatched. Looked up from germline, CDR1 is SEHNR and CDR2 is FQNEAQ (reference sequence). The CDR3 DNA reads TGTGCCAGCAGCGGGACAGGGGGAGTCTCGTACACTGAAGCTTTCTTT. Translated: CASSGTGGVSYTEAFF.

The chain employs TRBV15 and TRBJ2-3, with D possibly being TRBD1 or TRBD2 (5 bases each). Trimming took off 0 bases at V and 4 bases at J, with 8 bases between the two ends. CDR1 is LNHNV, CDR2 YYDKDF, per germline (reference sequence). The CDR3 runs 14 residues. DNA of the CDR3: TGTGCCACCAGCAGAGAAGTGGGACCAGATACGCAGTATTTT. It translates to CATSREVGPDTQYF.

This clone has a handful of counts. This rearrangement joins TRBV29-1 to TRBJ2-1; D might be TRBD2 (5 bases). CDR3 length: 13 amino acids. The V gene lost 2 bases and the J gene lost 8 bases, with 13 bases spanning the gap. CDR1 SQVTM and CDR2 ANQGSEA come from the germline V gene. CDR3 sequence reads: CSVEPRGVDEQFF. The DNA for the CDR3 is TGCAGCGTTGAACCTCGGGGAGTAGATGAGCAGTTCTTC.

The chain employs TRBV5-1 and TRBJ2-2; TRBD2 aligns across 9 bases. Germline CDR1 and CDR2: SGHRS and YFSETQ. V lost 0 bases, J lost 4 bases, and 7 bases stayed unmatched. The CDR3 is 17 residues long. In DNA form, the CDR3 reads TGCGCCAGCAGCTTGGCCCCCCTAGCGGGGACCACCGGGGAGCTGTTTTTT. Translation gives CASSLAPLAGTTGELFF.

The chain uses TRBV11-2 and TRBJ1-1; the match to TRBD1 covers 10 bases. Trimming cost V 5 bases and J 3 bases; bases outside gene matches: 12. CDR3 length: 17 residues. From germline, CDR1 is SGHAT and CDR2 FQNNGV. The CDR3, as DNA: TGTGCCAGCAGCCCCGGACAGGGGGACTCTGGAGACACTGAAGCTTTCTTT. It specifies CASSPGQGDSGDTEAFF.

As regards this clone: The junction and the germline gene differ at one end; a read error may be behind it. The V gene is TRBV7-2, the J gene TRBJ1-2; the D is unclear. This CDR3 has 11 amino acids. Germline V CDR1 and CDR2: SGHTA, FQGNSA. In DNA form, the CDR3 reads TGTGCCAGCAGCCTAAACTCTGGCTACACCTTC. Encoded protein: CASSLNSGYTF.

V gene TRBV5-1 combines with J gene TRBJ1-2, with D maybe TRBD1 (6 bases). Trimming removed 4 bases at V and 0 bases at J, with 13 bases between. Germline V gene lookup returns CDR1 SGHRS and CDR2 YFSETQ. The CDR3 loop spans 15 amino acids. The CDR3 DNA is TGCGCCAGCAGCGGGGGGGGCGACACTAACTATGGCTACACCTTC. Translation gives CASSGGGDTNYGYTF.

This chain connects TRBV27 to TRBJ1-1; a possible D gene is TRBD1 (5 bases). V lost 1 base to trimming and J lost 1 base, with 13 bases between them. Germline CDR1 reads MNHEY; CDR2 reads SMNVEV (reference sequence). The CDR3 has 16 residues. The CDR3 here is CASSLWGSGRNTEAFF. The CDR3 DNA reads TGTGCCAGCAGTTTATGGGGGTCGGGAAGGAACACTGAAGCTTTCTTT.